The 29 T cell receptor beta chains reported below all come from one sample, sequenced in a study of cytomegalovirus exposure and HLA in healthy donors. TCRdb's copy holds only in-frame clones and misses some; the assay was immunoSEQ multiplex PCR. The table lists 220,000 or so clones, 75% to 95% of them singletons, with more than 1% in the top ten. The sequenced sample consisted of PBMCs. These receptors all stem from a woman aged 18-30 years in good health and CMV-seronegative.

The chain links TRBV5-1 to TRBJ2-7; 12 bases are a match to TRBD2. The CDR3 covers 20 residues. Germline values: CDR1 SGHRS, CDR2 YFSETQ. The J segment lost 2 bases and the V segment lost 2 bases, leaving 17 bases of the junction unmatched. The CDR3, as DNA: TGCGCCAGCAGCTTAAAATGGATGACTAGCGGGAGTTCCGTGGCCTACGAGCAGTACTTC. Residues: CASSLKWMTSGSSVAYEQYF.

This sequence joins TRBV30 and TRBJ2-7; 7 bases agree with TRBD1. Per germline, CDR1 GTSNPN and CDR2 SVGIG (reference sequence). With V trimmed by 3 bases and J by 6 bases, 17 bases remained unmatched. The CDR3 spans 16 residues. Written as DNA, the CDR3 is TGTGCCTGGAGCCCTATCAAAGGGGGCCGGCGTGGCGAGCAGTACTTC. Amino acid sequence: CAWSPIKGGRRGEQYF.

The chain uses TRBV9 and TRBJ1-3; D is uncertain. The CDR3 sequence is 16 residues long. V was shortened by 3 bases and J by 0 bases, with 13 bases between the two germline ends. Germline V gene data show CDR1 as SGDLS and CDR2 as YYNGEE. CDR3 DNA: TGTGCCAGCAGCGCACGGGAGCAGACCTCTGGAAACACCATATATTTT. This encodes CASSAREQTSGNTIYF.

The chain recombines TRBV18 with TRBJ1-1; the D gene is possibly TRBD1 (6 bases). Germline CDR1 KGHSH, CDR2 LQKENI. V was clipped by 2 bases and J by 4 bases, with 11 bases between them. This CDR3 is 14 amino acids long. CDR3 protein: CASSPWGQITEAFF. CDR3 DNA: TGTGCCAGCTCACCATGGGGGCAAATCACTGAAGCTTTCTTT.

This clone is labeled as medium-sized (0.01 to 0.1%). The chain employs TRBV2 and TRBJ2-1; TRBD2 aligns across 11 bases. Germline-derived CDR1 and CDR2 are SNHLY and FYNNEI. The CDR3 is 15 residues long. The V and J ends lost 4 bases and 4 bases, in that order; junction bases with no gene match: 3. The CDR3 here is CASSAGLAAYNEQFF. In nucleotides, the CDR3 is TGTGCCAGCAGTGCGGGACTAGCGGCATACAATGAGCAGTTCTTC.

The chain is built from TRBV5-1 and TRBJ1-1; 7 bases align to TRBD1. The CDR3 consists of 15 residues. The germline gives CDR1 SGHRS, CDR2 YFSETQ. After removal of 8 bases from V and 3 bases from J, the junction contained 13 bases not matched to a gene. CDR3 protein: CARADRPSKDTEAFF. The CDR3 DNA follows: TGCGCCAGAGCGGACAGGCCTTCCAAAGACACTGAAGCTTTCTTT. The whole variable domain, remainder taken from reference TRBV5-1 and TRBJ1-1, is KAGVTQTPRYLIKTRGQQVTLSCSPISGHRSVSWYQQTPGQGLQFLFEYFSETQRNKGNFPGRFSGRQFSNSRSEMNVSTLELGDSALYLCARADRPSKDTEAFFGQGTRLTVV.

The chain recombines TRBV25-1 with TRBJ1-2; weak D call: TRBD1 (5 bases). Trimming cost V 6 bases and J 7 bases, with 12 bases left between them. CDR1 and CDR2 from the germline V gene are MGHDK and SYGVNS. The CDR3 sequence is 12 residues long. CDR3 sequence (DNA): TGTGCCAGCAGGGCGGCCGGGGGTGGCTACACCTTC. It encodes CASRAAGGGYTF.

This clone was seen a single time. The J gene is TRBJ1-2, the V gene TRBV21-1; TRBD1, the table's D call, was not compared with the DNA. TRBV21-1 is flagged as a pseudogene. The CDR3 sequence is 12 residues long. As DNA, the CDR3 is TGTGCCAGCAGGGGACAGGGGGGAGGCTACACCTTC. This codes for CASRGQGGGYTF.

J is TRBJ2-7 and V is TRBV4-1, with D tentatively TRBD2 (6 bases). Deletions cut 0 bases from V and 4 bases from J, with 16 bases between. Germline V CDR1 and CDR2: MGHRA, YSYEKL. This CDR3 contains 16 residues. As DNA, the CDR3 is TGCGCCAGCAGCCAAGATCAATCAGGAGGGGCGTACGAGCAGTACTTC. As protein: CASSQDQSGGAYEQYF.

The CDR3 sequence is CASSLGGATEAFF. As DNA, the CDR3 is TGCGCCAGCAGCTTGGGTGGGGCCACTGAAGCTTTCTTT. The chain employs TRBV5-1 and TRBJ1-1, with a possible D match to TRBD1 (5 bases). This CDR3 is built from 13 residues. CDR1 is SGHRS and CDR2 is YFSETQ in the germline V gene. Trimming removed 0 bases at V and 4 bases at J, with 7 bases between.

CDR3 amino acids: CASTSQYF. CDR3 DNA: TGCGCCAGCACGAGTCAGTATTTT. The rearrangement uses TRBV5-1 and TRBJ2-3; no clear D. The germline CDR1 and CDR2 sequences are SGHRS and YFSETQ. Trimming left V 6 bases short and J 12 bases short, with 5 bases between. This CDR3 comprises 8 residues. The variable domain in full, completed from reference TRBV5-1 and TRBJ2-3, reads KAGVTQTPRYLIKTRGQQVTLSCSPISGHRSVSWYQQTPGQGLQFLFEYFSETQRNKGNFPGRFSGRQFSNSRSEMNVSTLELGDSALYLCASTSQYFGPGTRLTVL.

The chain links TRBV28 to TRBJ1-2; D ambiguous. The CDR3 totals 14 residues. Deletions cut 1 base from V and 4 bases from J, with 10 bases between. The germline V gene encodes CDR1 MDHEN and CDR2 SYDVKM. The CDR3 region is CASSLSAGSYGYTF. The CDR3, as DNA: TGTGCCAGCAGTTTATCTGCCGGGTCCTATGGCTACACCTTC.

V gene TRBV11-3 combines with J gene TRBJ2-1; D gene ambiguous. The germline V gene has CDR1 SGHNT and CDR2 YENEEA. The CDR3 length is 14 residues. V dropped 1 base and J dropped 6 bases, with 10 bases sitting between them. The CDR3 protein is CASSLALVSNEQFF. CDR3 DNA: TGTGCCAGCAGCTTAGCCCTAGTCAGCAATGAGCAGTTCTTC. Full variable domain (missing parts from reference TRBV11-3 and TRBJ2-1): EAGVVQSPRYKIIEKKQPVAFWCNPISGHNTLYWYLQNLGQGPELLIRYENEEAVDDSQLPKDRFSAERLKGVDSTLKIQPAELGDSAVYLCASSLALVSNEQFFGPGTRLTVL.

This sequence joins TRBV2 and TRBJ2-5; TRBD2 matches at 14 bases. V shed 6 bases, J shed 2 bases, and the junction held 5 bases outside the gene matches. The germline gives CDR1 SNHLY, CDR2 FYNNEI. CDR3 length: 16 amino acids. CDR3 sequence: CASSVGLAGGQETQYF. The CDR3, as DNA: TGTGCCAGCAGCGTAGGACTAGCGGGAGGACAAGAGACCCAGTACTTC.

This chain joins TRBV7-9 and TRBJ1-2; D gene unclear. Germline V gene sequence: CDR1 SEHNR, CDR2 FQNEAQ (reference sequence). CDR3 length equals 16 residues. V was cut by 2 bases and J by 4 bases, with 17 bases left in between. CDR3 sequence (DNA): TGTGCCAGCAGCTTAATAACGGGAGAAAATAGCTATGGCTACACCTTC. It translates to CASSLITGENSYGYTF. Using reference TRBV7-9 and TRBJ1-2 for the parts outside the CDR3, the full variable domain is DTGVSQNPRHKITKRGQNVTFRCDPISEHNRLYWYRQTLGQGPEFLTYFQNEAQLEKSRLLSDRFSAERPKGSFSTLEIQRTEQGDSAMYLCASSLITGENSYGYTFGSGTRLTVV.

This clone turned up a few times. A read error may account for a junction end that differs from germline. CDR3 nucleotides: TGTGCCAGCAGTCCCCCGACGGGTCGGCCGATCTTT. This encodes CASSPPTGRPIF. The chain has TRBV27 and TRBJ1-1; no definite D call. The CDR3 extends over 12 amino acids. CDR1 and CDR2 (germline): MNHEY, SMNVEV (reference sequence).

The chain links TRBV4-1 to TRBJ2-7; the D gene is possibly TRBD2 (6 bases). Trimming pared 1 base from V and 7 bases from J, leaving 14 bases between. The germline gives CDR1 MGHRA, CDR2 YSYEKL. This CDR3 has 14 residues. The CDR3 spells CASSQVRDSGEQYF. The CDR3 nucleotides are TGCGCCAGCAGCCAAGTACGGGACTCGGGAGAGCAGTACTTC.

The gene calls are TRBV30 and TRBJ2-7; a weak D match, TRBD2 (6 bases). The V and J ends lost 4 bases and 2 bases respectively, with 12 bases between them. CDR1 and CDR2 from the germline V gene are GTSNPN and SVGIG (reference sequence). This CDR3 contains 13 residues. In DNA form, the CDR3 reads TGTGCCTGGAAGGCGGGGAACGCCTACGAGCAGTACTTC. Translation gives CAWKAGNAYEQYF. The whole variable domain, remainder taken from reference TRBV30 and TRBJ2-7, is SQTIHQWPATLVQPVGSPLSLECTVEGTSNPNLYWYRQAAGRGLQLLFYSVGIGQISSEVPQNLSASRPQDRQFILSSKKLLLSDSGFYLCAWKAGNAYEQYFGPGTRLTVT.

The chain combines TRBV6-5 with TRBJ1-2, with 7 nucleotides matching TRBD1. This CDR3 comprises 15 residues. Germline loops: CDR1 MNHEY, CDR2 SVGAGI. The V gene end was trimmed by 6 bases and the J gene end by 3 bases; junction bases not matched to a gene: 10. CDR3 loop: CASRKTGTAHYGYTF. In DNA, the CDR3 is TGTGCCAGCAGGAAAACCGGGACAGCTCACTATGGCTACACCTTC.

This sequence joins TRBV27 and TRBJ1-1; tentatively, D is TRBD1 (6 bases). The CDR3 spans 15 residues. V lost 4 bases, J lost 5 bases, and 17 bases lay in between. Per the germline V gene, CDR1 is MNHEY and CDR2 is SMNVEV (reference sequence). CDR3 residues: CASSSSYLRGTEAFF. Written as DNA, the CDR3 is TGTGCCAGCAGTTCATCCTATCTCAGGGGAACTGAAGCTTTCTTT.

The chain joins TRBV5-1 to TRBJ2-1, with 7 bases aligning to TRBD1. V lost 2 bases and J lost 2; bases outside the gene matches: 22. Germline V gene sequence: CDR1 SGHRS, CDR2 YFSETQ. CDR3 size: 21 residues. Here the CDR3 reads CASSLYTPDVLSRGTYNEQFF. CDR3 sequence (DNA): TGCGCCAGCAGCTTATATACGCCGGACGTTTTGAGCAGGGGGACCTACAATGAGCAGTTCTTC. Combining the CDR3 with reference TRBV5-1 and TRBJ2-1 gives the whole variable domain KAGVTQTPRYLIKTRGQQVTLSCSPISGHRSVSWYQQTPGQGLQFLFEYFSETQRNKGNFPGRFSGRQFSNSRSEMNVSTLELGDSALYLCASSLYTPDVLSRGTYNEQFFGPGTRLTVL.

V usage is TRBV10-1 and J usage is TRBJ2-5; 8 nucleotides align to TRBD1. Germline assignment: CDR1 WNHNN and CDR2 SYGVQD (reference sequence). J was trimmed by 3 bases and V by 8 bases; bases with no gene match: 11. This CDR3 contains 15 residues. The CDR3 DNA reads TGCGCCAGCGCTAGGACAGGGAATAGTAAAGAGACCCAGTACTTC. The encoded protein is CASARTGNSKETQYF.

The V call is TRBV27, the J call TRBJ1-5; the D is unclear. CDR3 size: 13 residues. The ends were cut back, 5 bases at V and 5 bases at J, with 10 bases in the middle. Looked up from germline, CDR1 is MNHEY and CDR2 is SMNVEV (reference sequence). CDR3 sequence: CASSLVRDQPQHF. DNA for the CDR3: TGTGCCAGCAGTCTAGTAAGAGATCAGCCCCAGCATTTT.

The J gene is TRBJ1-2, the V gene TRBV5-4, with unresolved D. Germline assignment: CDR1 SGHNT and CDR2 YYREEE (reference sequence). Trimming cost V 5 bases and J 5 bases, with 10 bases left between them. This CDR3 comprises 12 residues. This CDR3 reads CASRVAGYGYTF. In DNA form, the CDR3 reads TGTGCCAGCAGGGTGGCGGGGTATGGCTACACCTTC.

In its sample, this clone was seen a few times. V usage is TRBV4-1 and J usage is TRBJ2-1; D is ambiguous. This CDR3 has 15 amino acids. V lost 3 bases, J lost 0 bases, and 9 bases lay in between. Germline values: CDR1 MGHRA, CDR2 YSYEKL. The CDR3 is CASSHPSSSYNEQFF. CDR3 nucleotide sequence: TGCGCCAGCAGCCACCCTAGTAGCTCCTACAATGAGCAGTTCTTC.

On this clone itself: One end of the junction varies from germline; a read error may be responsible. The V gene is TRBV29-1, the J gene TRBJ2-2, with D possibly matching TRBD2 (6 bases). Per the germline V gene, CDR1 is SQVTM and CDR2 is ANQGSEA. The CDR3 spans 15 residues. The CDR3 spells CSVMEGILASGKLFF. CDR3 sequence (DNA): TGCAGCGTTATGGAGGGAATTCTGGCATCCGGGAAGCTGTTTTTT.

The chain joins TRBV15 to TRBJ1-5, with D hard to call. V was pared by 0 bases and J by 3 bases, with 12 bases between. The CDR3 covers 16 residues. The V gene's germline CDR1 is LNHNV and CDR2 YYDKDF (reference sequence). The CDR3 spells CATSRDMSGSNQPQHF. In nucleotides, the CDR3 is TGTGCCACCAGCAGAGATATGAGCGGGTCCAATCAGCCCCAGCATTTT.

The rearrangement links TRBV2 to TRBJ1-4; D might be TRBD1 (6 bases). Trimming took 3 bases from V and 8 from J, leaving 19 bases between them. This CDR3 spans 16 amino acids. In germline, CDR1 is SNHLY, CDR2 FYNNEI. CDR3 in amino acids: CASSESITGSGEKLFF. The CDR3 DNA is TGTGCCAGCAGTGAGAGCATAACAGGGTCAGGGGAAAAACTGTTTTTT. The variable domain in full, completed from reference TRBV2 and TRBJ1-4, reads EPEVTQTPSHQVTQMGQEVILRCVPISNHLYFYWYRQILGQKVEFLVSFYNNEISEKSEIFDDQFSVERPDGSNFTLKIRSTKLEDSAMYFCASSESITGSGEKLFFGSGTQLSVL.

The chain couples TRBV28 to TRBJ1-1; D might be TRBD1 (6 bases). CDR3 length: 15 residues. The V gene lost 7 bases and the J gene lost 1 base, with 16 bases spanning the gap. Per the germline V gene, CDR1 is MDHEN and CDR2 is SYDVKM. Here the CDR3 reads CASTSGDTWNTEAFF. In nucleotides, the CDR3 is TGTGCCAGCACCTCTGGGGACACTTGGAACACTGAAGCTTTCTTT.